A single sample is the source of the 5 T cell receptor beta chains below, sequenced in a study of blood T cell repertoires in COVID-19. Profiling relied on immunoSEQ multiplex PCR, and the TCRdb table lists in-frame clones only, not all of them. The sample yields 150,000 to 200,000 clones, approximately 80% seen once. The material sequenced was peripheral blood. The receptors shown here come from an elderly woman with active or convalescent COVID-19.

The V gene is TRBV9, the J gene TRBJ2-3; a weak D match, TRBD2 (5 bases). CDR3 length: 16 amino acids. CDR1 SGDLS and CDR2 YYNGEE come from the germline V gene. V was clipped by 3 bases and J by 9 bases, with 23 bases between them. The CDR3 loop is CASSGPTGFSQVTQYF. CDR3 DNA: TGTGCCAGCAGCGGGCCGACGGGATTTTCTCAGGTAACGCAGTATTTT.

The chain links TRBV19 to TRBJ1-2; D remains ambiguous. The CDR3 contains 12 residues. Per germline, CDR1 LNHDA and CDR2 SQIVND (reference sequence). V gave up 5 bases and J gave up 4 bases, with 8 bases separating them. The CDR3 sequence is CASSSPGYGYTF. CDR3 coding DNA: TGTGCCAGTAGTTCCCCGGGCTATGGCTACACCTTC.

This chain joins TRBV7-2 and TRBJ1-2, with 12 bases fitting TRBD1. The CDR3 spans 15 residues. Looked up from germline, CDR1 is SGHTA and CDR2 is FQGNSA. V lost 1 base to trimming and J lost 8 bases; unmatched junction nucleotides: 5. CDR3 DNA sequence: TGTGCCAGCAGCTTAGGTATTGGGACAGGGGGCGGCTACACCTTC. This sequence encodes CASSLGIGTGGGYTF.

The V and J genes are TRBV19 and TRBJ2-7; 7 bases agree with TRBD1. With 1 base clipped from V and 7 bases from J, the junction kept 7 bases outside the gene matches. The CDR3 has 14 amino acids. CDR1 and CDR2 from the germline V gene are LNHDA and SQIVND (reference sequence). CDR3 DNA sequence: TGTGCCAGTAGTATAGCCGCAGGGGGTCGGGAGCAGTACTTC. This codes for CASSIAAGGREQYF.

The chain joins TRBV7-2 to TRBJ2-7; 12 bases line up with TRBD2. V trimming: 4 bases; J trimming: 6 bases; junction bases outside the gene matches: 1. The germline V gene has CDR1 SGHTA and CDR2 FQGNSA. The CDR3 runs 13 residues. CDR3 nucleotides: TGTGCCAGCAGCTCTAGCGGGGGGGGCGAGCAGTACTTC. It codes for CASSSSGGGEQYF.